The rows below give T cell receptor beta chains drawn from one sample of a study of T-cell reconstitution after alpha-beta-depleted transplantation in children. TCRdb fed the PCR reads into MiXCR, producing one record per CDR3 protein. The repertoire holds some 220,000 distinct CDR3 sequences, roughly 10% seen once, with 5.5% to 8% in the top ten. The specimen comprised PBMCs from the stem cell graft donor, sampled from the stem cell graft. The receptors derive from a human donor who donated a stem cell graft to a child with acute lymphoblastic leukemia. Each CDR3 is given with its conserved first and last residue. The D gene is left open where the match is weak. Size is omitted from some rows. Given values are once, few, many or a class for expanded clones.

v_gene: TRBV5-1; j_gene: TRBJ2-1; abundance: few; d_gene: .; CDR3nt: TGCGCCAGCAGTCGGGCAGGTCTCACCGAGCAGTTCTTC; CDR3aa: CASSRAGLTEQFF
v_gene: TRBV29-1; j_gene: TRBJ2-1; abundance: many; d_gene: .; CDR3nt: TGCAGCGTTGGGAGTCAGGGAGAGCAGTTCTTC; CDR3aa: CSVGSQGEQFF
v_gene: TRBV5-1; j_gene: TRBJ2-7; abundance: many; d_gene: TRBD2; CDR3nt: TGCGCCAGCAGCTTATCTGGGACTACCTACGAGCAGTACTTC; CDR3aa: CASSLSGTTYEQYF
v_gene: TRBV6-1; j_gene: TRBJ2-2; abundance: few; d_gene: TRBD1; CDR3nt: TGTGCCAGCAGGGAGACAGGGGGCACCGGGGAGCTGTTTTTT; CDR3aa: CASRETGGTGELFF
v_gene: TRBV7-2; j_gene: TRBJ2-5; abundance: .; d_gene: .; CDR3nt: TGTGCCAGCAGCGGGGACCGGACTGCGCCTTGGGAGACCCAGTACTTC; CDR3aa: CASSGDRTAPWETQYF
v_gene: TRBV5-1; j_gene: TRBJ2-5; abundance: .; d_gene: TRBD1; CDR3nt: TGCGCCAGCAGCAAGGGGTTAAGGGACAGGGGACAAGAGACCCAGTACTTC; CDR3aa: CASSKGLRDRGQETQYF
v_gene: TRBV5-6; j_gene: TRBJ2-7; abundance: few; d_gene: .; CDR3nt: TGTGCCAGCAGACGAGAGGACACCTACGAGCAGTACTTC; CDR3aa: CASRREDTYEQYF
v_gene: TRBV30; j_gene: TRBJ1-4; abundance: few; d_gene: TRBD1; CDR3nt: TGTGCCTGGAGTACGGGACAGGGCGCAACTAATGAAAAACTGTTTTTT; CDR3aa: CAWSTGQGATNEKLFF
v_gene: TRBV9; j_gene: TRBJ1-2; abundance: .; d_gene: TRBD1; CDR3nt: TGTGCCAGCAGCGTAGGGGGACAGGCTTCTAACTATGGCTACACCTTC; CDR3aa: CASSVGGQASNYGYTF
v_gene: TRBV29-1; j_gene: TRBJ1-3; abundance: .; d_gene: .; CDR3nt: TGCAGCGTCCCGTTTACAGGGAATGGAAACACCATATATTTT; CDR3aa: CSVPFTGNGNTIYF
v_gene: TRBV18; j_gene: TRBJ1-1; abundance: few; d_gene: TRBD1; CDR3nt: TGTGCCAGCTCACCCGGGACAGGAGGAAACACTCAAGCTTTCTTT; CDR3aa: CASSPGTGGNTQAFF
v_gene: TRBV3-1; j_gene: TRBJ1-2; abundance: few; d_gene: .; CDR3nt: TGTGCCAGCAGCCAAGAGGAGGGGCGCGGCTACACCTTC; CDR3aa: CASSQEEGRGYTF
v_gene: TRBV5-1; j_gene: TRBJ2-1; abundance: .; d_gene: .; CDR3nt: TGCGCCAGCAGCGGACAGACTAGTTACAATGAGCAGTTCTTC; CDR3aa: CASSGQTSYNEQFF
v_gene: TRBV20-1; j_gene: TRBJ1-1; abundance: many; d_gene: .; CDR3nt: TGCAGTGCTACAAAACAGGGATCTGAAGCTTTCTTT; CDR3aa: CSATKQGSEAFF
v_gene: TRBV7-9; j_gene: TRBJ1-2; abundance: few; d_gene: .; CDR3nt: TGTGCCAGCAGCTTCCGGGATGACTATGGCTACACCTTC; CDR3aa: CASSFRDDYGYTF
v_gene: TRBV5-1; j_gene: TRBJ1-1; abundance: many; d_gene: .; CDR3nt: TGCGCCAGCAGCCCCCAAACAGCGAACACTGAAGCTTTCTTT; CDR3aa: CASSPQTANTEAFF
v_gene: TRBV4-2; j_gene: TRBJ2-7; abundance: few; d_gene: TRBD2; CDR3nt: TGTGCCAGCAGCCAACAGGATCTAGCGGCTGGGGGAGCCTACGAGCAGTACTTC; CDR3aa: CASSQQDLAAGGAYEQYF
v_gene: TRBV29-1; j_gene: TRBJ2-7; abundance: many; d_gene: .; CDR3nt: TGCAGCGTTGCGTACAGGATCAACGAGCAGTACTTC; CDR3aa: CSVAYRINEQYF
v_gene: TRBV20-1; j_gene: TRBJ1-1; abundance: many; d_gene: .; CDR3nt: TGCAGTGCTTCAAGACAGGAAGCCATAAACACTGAAGCTTTCTTT; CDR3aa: CSASRQEAINTEAFF
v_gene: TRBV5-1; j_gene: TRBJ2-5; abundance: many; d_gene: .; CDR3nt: TGCGCCAGCAGCCTCGGGACCCCCGGAGAGACCCAGTACTTC; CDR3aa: CASSLGTPGETQYF
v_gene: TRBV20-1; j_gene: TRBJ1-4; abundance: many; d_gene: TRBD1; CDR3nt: TGCAGTGCGGCGGGGGCAGGGGGGACTAATGAAAAACTGTTTTTT; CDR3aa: CSAAGAGGTNEKLFF
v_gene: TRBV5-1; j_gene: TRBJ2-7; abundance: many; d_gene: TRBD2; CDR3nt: TGCGCCAGCAGTTTGGGTTCTAGCGGATTCCCCCTCTACGAGCAGTACTTC; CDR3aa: CASSLGSSGFPLYEQYF
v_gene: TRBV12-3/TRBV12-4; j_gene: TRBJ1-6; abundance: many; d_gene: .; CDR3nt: TGTGCCAGCAGTTTTGGGGGTGGTAATTCACCCCTCCACTTT; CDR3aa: CASSFGGGNSPLHF
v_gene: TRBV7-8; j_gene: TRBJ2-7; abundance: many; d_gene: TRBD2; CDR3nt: TGTGCCAGCAGCTCCCGACTAGCGGGGGGCTACGAGCAGTACTTC; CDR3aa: CASSSRLAGGYEQYF
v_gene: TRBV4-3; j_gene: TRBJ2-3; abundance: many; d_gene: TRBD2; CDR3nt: TGCGCCAGCAGCCAAGAGGGCGGGGGGGGCACAGATACGCAGTATTTT; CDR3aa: CASSQEGGGGTDTQYF
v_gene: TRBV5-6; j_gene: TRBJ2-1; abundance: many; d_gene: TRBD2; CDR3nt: TGTGCCAGCAGCTCCACAAAGCGGGGGGGACCCTACAATGAGCAGTTCTTC; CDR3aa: CASSSTKRGGPYNEQFF
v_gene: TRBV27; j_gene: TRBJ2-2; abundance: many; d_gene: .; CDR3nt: TGTGCCAGCAGCACTAGCGGGGAGCTGTTTTTT; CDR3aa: CASSTSGELFF
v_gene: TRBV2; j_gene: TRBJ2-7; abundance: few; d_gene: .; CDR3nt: TGTGCCAGCAGTGAACGGGTGATGAAAGACGAGCAGTACTTC; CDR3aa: CASSERVMKDEQYF
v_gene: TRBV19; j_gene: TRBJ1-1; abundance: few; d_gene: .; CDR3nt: TGTGCCAGTAGTATCGAGGGAGTGAACACTGAAGCTTTCTTT; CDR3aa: CASSIEGVNTEAFF
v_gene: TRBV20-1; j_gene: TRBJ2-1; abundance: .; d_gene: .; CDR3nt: TGCAGTGCTAGAAGGGTAGCGGAAAGCTCCTACAATGAGCAGTTCTTC; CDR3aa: CSARRVAESSYNEQFF
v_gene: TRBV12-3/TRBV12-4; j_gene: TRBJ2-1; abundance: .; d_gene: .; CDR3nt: TGTGCCAGCAGTTTTGGGGGGATCCTAGAGCAGTTCTTC; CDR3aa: CASSFGGILEQFF
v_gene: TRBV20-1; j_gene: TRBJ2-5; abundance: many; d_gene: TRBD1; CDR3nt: TGCAGTGCTATGAGGGGGCTCGACCAAGAGACCCAGTACTTC; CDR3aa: CSAMRGLDQETQYF
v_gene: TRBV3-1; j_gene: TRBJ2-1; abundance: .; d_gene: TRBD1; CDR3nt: TGTGCCAGCAGCCAAGATCAGGGGGCGGCTGAGCAGTTCTTC; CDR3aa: CASSQDQGAAEQFF
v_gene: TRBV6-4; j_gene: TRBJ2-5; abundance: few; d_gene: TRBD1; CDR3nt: TGTGCCAGCAGTTTACAGCCGGGACAGGGGACGGAGACCCAGTACTTC; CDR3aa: CASSLQPGQGTETQYF
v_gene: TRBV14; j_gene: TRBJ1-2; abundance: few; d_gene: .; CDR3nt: TGTGCCAGCAGCCAAGATCCCCTGGGCTATGGCTACACCTTC; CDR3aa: CASSQDPLGYGYTF
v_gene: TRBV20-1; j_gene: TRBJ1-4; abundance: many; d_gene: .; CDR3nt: TGCAGTGCTACCCTGGACAGTGCAACTAATGAAAAACTGTTTTTT; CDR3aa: CSATLDSATNEKLFF
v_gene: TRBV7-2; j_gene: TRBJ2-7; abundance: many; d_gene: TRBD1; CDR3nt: TGTGCCAGCAGCTTAGACAGGGGGCGCGAGCAGTACTTC; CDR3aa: CASSLDRGREQYF
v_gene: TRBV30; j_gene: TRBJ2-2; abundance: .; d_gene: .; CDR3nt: TGTGCCTGGAGTGTAGTTCCTAACACCGGGGAGCTGTTTTTT; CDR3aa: CAWSVVPNTGELFF
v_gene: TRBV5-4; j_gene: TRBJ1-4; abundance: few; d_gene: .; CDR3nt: TGTGCCAGCAGCTTGGACGGGCGAGCTAATGAAAAACTGTTTTTT; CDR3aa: CASSLDGRANEKLFF
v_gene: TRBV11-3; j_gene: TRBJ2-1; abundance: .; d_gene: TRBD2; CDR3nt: TGTGCCAGCAGCTTAGTAACTAGCGGGGGGGCCGGCGGTACCTATACTCGTCATGAGCAGTTCTTC; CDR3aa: CASSLVTSGGAGGTYTRHEQFF
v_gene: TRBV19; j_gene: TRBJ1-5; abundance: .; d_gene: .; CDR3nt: TGTGCCAATACTCCCTGGGGAGTAGCTCAGCCCCAGCATTTT; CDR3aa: CANTPWGVAQPQHF
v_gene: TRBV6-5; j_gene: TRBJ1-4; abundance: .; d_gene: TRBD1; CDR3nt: TGTGCCAGCAGTTACGGGACAGGGGGCCTTACTAATGAAAAACTGTTTTTT; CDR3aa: CASSYGTGGLTNEKLFF
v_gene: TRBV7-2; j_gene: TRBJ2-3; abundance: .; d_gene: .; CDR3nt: TGTGCCAGCAGCTCCCTGGCCTTGGGCACAGATACGCAGTATTTT; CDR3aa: CASSSLALGTDTQYF
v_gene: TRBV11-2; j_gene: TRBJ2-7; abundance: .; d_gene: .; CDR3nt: TGTGCCAGCAGCTCCCTCCGGGACTCAACCTACGAGCAGTACTTC; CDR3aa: CASSSLRDSTYEQYF
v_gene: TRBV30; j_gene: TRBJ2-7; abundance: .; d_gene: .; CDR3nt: TGTGCCTGGAGTGTAGGAGGTTACGAGCAGTACTTC; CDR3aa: CAWSVGGYEQYF
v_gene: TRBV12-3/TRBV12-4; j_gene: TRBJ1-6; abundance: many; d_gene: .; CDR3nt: TGTGCCAGCAGTCGGGCCCGGGCACACGCACCCCTCCACTTT; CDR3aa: CASSRARAHAPLHF
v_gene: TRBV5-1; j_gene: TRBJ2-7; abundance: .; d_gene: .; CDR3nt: TGCGCCAGCAGCTTACAGAACTACGAGCATTACTTC; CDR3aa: CASSLQNYEHYF
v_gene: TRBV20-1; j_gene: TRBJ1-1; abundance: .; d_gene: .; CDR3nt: TGCAGTGCTAGAGACGGAGTCACGGACAGAGTGAACACTGAAGCTTTCTTT; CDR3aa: CSARDGVTDRVNTEAFF
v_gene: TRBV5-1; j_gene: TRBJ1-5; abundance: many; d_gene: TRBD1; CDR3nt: TGCGCCAGCAGCTTGGATGGGACAGAAAATCAGCCCCAGCATTTT; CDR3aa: CASSLDGTENQPQHF
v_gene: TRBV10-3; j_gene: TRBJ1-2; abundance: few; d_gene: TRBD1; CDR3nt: TGTGCCATCAGTACGGACAGGGCCTATGGCTACACCTTC; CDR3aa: CAISTDRAYGYTF
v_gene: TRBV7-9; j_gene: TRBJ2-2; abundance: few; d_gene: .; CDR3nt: TGTGCCAGCAGCCCCCGGGCTGGAAGACTCACCGGGGAGCTGTTTTTT; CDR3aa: CASSPRAGRLTGELFF
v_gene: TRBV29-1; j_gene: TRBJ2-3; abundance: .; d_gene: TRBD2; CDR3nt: TGCAGCGTTGTAGGCGGGGGGGCCATAAACACAGATACGCAGTATTTT; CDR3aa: CSVVGGGAINTDTQYF
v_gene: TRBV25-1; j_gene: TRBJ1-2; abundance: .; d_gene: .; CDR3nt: TGTGCCAGCAGCCTAGGACAGCGCAACTATGGCTACACCTTC; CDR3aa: CASSLGQRNYGYTF
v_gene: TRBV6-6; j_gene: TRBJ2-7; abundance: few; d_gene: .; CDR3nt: TGTGCCAGCAGTTCTGGAGGGGACGAGCAGTACTTC; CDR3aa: CASSSGGDEQYF
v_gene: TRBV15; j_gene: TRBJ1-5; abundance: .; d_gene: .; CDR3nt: TGTGCCACCAGCAGGGACGGGTCATACAATCAGCCCCAGCATTTT; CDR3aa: CATSRDGSYNQPQHF
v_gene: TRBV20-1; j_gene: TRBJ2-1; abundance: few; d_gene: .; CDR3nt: TGCAGTGCTAGAGGTTCGTTCCGGAGCTCCTACAATGAGCAGTTCTTC; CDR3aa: CSARGSFRSSYNEQFF
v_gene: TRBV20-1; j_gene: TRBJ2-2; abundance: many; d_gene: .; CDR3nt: TGCAGTGCTAGAGATGCCGGGGTAGACACCGGGGAGCTGTTTTTT; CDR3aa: CSARDAGVDTGELFF
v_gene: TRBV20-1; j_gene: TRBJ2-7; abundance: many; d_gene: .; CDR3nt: TGCAGTGCTGGAGACCCTGGCGAGCAGTACTTC; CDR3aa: CSAGDPGEQYF
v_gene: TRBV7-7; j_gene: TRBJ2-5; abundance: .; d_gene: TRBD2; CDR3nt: TGTGCCAGCAGCTTAGAGCCCTTAGCGGGGGTTGAGACCCAGTACTTC; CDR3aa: CASSLEPLAGVETQYF